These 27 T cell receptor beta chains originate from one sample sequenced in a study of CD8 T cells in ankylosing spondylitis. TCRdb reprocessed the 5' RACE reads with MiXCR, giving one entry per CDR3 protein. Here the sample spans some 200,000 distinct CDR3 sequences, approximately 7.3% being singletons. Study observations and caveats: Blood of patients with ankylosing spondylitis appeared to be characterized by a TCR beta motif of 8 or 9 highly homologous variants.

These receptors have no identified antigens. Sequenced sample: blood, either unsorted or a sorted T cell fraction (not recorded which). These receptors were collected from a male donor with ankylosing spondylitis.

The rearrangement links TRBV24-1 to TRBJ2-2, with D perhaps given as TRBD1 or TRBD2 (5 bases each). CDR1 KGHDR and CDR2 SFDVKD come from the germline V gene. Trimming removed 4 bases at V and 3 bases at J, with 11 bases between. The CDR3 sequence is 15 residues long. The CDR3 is CATSDRGPHTGELFF. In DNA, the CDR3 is TGTGCCACCAGTGACCGGGGACCCCACACCGGGGAGCTGTTTTTT.

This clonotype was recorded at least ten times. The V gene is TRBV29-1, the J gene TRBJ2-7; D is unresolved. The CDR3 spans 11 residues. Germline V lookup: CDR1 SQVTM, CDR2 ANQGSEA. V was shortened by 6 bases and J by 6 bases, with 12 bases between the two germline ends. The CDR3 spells CSVLNLFEQYF. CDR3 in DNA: TGCAGCGTCTTAAATCTGTTCGAGCAGTACTTC.

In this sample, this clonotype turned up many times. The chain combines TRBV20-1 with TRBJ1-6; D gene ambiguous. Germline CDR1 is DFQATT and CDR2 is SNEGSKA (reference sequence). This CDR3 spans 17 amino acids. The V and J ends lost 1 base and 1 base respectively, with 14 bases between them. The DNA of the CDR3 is TGCAGTGCTAGAGGCTTGGTTGACTCGTCCTATAATTCACCCCTCCACTTT. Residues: CSARGLVDSSYNSPLHF.

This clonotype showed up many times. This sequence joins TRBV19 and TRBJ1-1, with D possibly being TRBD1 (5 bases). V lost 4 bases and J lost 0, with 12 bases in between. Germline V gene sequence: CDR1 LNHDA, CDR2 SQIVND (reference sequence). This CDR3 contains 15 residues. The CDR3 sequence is CASSSGTFMNTEAFF. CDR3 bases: TGTGCCAGTAGTAGTGGGACCTTCATGAACACTGAAGCTTTCTTT.

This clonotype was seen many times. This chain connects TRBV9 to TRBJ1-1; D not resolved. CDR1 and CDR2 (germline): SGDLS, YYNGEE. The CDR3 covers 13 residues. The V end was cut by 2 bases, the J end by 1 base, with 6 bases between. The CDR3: CASSVRGNTEAFF. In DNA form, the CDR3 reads TGTGCCAGCAGCGTTCGAGGGAACACTGAAGCTTTCTTT.

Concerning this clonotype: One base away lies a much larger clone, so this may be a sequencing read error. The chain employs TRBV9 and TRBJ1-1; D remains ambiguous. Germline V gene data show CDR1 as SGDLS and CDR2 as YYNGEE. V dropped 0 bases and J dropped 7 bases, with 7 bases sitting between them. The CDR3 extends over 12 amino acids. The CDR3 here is CASSVGIYEAFF. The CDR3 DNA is TGTGCCAGCAGCGTAGGAATTTATGAAGCTTTCTTT.

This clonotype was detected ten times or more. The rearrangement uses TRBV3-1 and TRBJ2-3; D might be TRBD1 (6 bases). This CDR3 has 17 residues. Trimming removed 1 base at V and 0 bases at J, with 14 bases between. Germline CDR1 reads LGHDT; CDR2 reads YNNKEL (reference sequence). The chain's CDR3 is CASSQVLRGSSTDTQYF. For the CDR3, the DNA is TGTGCCAGCAGCCAAGTATTAAGGGGGTCGAGCACAGATACGCAGTATTTT.

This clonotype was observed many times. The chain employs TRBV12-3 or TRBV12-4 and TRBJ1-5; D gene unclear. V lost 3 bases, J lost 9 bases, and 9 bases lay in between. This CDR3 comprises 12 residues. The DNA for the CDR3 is TGTGCCAGCAGTTTTTCGTACAGGCCCCAGCATTTT. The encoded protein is CASSFSYRPQHF.

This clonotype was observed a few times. In DNA, the CDR3 is TGTGCCAGCAGCCTCTACAAACAGACTGAAGCTTTCTTT. Its translation: CASSLYKQTEAFF. The V and J genes are TRBV7-6 and TRBJ1-1; the D is unclear. This CDR3 has 13 residues. The V and J ends lost 5 bases and 5 bases respectively, with 12 bases between them. The germline V gene has CDR1 SGHVS and CDR2 FNYEAQ.

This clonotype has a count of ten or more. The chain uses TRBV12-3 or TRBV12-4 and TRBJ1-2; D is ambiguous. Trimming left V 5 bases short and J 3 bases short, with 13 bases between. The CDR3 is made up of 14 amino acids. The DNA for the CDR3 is TGTGCCAGCAGTCCCTACTTTGGGGACTATGGCTACACCTTC. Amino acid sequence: CASSPYFGDYGYTF.

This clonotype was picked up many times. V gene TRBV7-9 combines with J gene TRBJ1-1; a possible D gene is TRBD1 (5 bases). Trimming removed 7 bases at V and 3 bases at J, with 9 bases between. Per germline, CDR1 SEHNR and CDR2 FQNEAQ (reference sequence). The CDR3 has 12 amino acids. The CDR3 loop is CASTWGDTEAFF. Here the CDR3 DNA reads TGTGCCAGCACCTGGGGGGACACTGAAGCTTTCTTT.

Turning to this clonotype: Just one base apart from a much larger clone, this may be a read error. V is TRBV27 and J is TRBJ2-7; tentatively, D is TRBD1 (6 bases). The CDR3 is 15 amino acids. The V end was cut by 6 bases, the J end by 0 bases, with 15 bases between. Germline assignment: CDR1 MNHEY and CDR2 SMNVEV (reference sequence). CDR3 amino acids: CASRFGQRASYEQYF. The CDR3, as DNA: TGTGCCAGCAGATTCGGACAGAGGGCCTCCTACGAGCAGTACTTC.

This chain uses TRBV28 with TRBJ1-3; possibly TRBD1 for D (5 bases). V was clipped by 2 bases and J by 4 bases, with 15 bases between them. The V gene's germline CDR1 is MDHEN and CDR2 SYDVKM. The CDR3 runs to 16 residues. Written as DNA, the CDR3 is TGTGCCAGCAGTTTAGATCGGGGCCGGTCCGGAAACACCATATATTTT. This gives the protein CASSLDRGRSGNTIYF.

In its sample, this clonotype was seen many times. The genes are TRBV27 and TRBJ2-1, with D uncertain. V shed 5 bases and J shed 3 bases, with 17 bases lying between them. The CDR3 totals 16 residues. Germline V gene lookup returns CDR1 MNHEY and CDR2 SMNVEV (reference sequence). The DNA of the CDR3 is TGTGCCAGCAGTATAACCCGGGCAGGCTACTACAATGAGCAGTTCTTC. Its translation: CASSITRAGYYNEQFF.

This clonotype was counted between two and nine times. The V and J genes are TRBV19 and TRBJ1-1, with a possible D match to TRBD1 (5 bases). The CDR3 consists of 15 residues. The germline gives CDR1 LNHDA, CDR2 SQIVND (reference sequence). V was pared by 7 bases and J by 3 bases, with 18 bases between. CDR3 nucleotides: TGTGCCAGTACTGGACGCAGGGTTGGTGACACTGAAGCTTTCTTT. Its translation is CASTGRRVGDTEAFF. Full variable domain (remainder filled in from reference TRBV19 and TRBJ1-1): DGGITQSPKYLFRKEGQNVTLSCEQNLNHDAMYWYRQDPGQGLRLIYYSQIVNDFQKGDIAEGYSVSREKKESFPLTVTSAQKNPTAFYLCASTGRRVGDTEAFFGQGTRLTVV.

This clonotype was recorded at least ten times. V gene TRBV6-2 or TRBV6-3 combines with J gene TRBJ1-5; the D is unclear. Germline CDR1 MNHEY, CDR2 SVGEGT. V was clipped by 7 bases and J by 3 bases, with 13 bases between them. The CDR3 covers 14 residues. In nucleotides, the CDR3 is TGTGCCAGCACTCTCCGGGGTACCAATCAGCCCCAGCATTTT. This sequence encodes CASTLRGTNQPQHF.

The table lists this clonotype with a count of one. CDR3 coding DNA: TGTGCCAGCAGCCCCACAGGGAGGAGGACCGGGGAGCTGTTTTTT. Translated, it gives CASSPTGRRTGELFF. The V gene is TRBV11-2, the J gene TRBJ2-2, with D perhaps matching TRBD1 or TRBD2 (6 bases each). The CDR3 totals 15 residues. Per germline, CDR1 SGHAT and CDR2 FQNNGV. V lost 5 bases, J lost 5 bases, and 15 bases lay in between.

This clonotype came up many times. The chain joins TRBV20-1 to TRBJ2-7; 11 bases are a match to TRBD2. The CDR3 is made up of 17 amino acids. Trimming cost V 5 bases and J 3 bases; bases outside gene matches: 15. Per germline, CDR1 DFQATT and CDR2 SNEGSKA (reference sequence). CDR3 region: CSAFPGLAVSGDYEQYF. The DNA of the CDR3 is TGCAGTGCTTTCCCGGGACTAGCGGTTTCCGGGGACTACGAGCAGTACTTC.

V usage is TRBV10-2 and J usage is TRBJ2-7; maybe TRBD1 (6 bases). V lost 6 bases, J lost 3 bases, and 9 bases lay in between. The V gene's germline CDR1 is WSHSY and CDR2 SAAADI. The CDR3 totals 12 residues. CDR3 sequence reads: CASRDSYYEQYF. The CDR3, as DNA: TGCGCCAGCAGGGACAGCTACTACGAGCAGTACTTC.

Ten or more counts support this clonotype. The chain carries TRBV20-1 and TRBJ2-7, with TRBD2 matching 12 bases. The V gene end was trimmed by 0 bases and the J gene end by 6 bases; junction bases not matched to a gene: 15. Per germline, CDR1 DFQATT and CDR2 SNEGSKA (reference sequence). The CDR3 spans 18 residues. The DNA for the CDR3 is TGCAGTGCTAGAGATCACCTAGCGGGAGGGGGATTTCGTGGCGAGCAGTACTTC. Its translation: CSARDHLAGGGFRGEQYF.

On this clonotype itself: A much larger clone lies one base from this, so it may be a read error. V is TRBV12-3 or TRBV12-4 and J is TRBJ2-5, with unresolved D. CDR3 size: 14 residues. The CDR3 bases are TGTGCCAGCAGTTCTCACCAGGAGAAAGAGGCCCAGTACTTC. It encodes CASSSHQEKEAQYF.

The CDR3 loop is CASSQVLLAGSYEQYF. CDR3 in DNA: TGTGCCAGCAGCCAAGTCTTACTAGCGGGCTCCTACGAGCAGTACTTC. J is TRBJ2-7 and V is TRBV4-2; 9 bases align to TRBD2. The V segment lost 1 base and the J segment 0 bases; nucleotides outside the gene matches: 4. The germline gives CDR1 LGHNA, CDR2 YNFKEQ. The CDR3 length is 16 residues.

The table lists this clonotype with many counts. CDR3 DNA: TGCGCCAGCAGCCAAGGCCCACAGGGTTCGGGCTACGAGCAGTACTTC. Protein: CASSQGPQGSGYEQYF. The chain recombines TRBV4-3 with TRBJ2-7, with D possibly TRBD1 on 6 matching bases. The CDR3 is 16 residues long. V gave up 1 base and J gave up 3 bases, with 16 bases separating them. Germline loops: CDR1 LGHNA, CDR2 YSLEER.

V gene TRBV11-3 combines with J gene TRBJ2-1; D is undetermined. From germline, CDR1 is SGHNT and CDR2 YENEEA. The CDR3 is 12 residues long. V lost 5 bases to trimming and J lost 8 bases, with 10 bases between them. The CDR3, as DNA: TGTGCCAGCAGCCCCCATGAGGATGAGCAGTTCTTC. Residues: CASSPHEDEQFF.

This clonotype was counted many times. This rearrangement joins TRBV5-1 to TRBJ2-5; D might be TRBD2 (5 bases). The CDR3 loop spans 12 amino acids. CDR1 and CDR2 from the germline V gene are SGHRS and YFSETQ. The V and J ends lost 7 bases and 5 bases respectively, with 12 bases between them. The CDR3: CASVDYLETQYF. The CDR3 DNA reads TGCGCCAGCGTTGACTACCTTGAGACCCAGTACTTC.

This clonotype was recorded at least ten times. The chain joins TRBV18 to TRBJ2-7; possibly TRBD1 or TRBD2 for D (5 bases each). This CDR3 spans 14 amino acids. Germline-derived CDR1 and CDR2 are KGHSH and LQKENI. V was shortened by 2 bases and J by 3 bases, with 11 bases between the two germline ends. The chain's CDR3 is CASSPGTKIYEQYF. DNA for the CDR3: TGTGCCAGCTCACCAGGGACGAAAATCTACGAGCAGTACTTC.

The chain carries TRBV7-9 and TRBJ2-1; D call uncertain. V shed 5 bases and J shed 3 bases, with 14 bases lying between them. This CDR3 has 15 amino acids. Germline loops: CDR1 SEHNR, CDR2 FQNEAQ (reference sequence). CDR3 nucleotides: TGTGCCAGCAGCCGACCAAGTAAGAACTACAATGAGCAGTTCTTC. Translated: CASSRPSKNYNEQFF.